Following are 16 T cell receptor beta chains from one sample sequenced in a study of T cells in Graves' hyperthyroidism and ophthalmopathy. The CDR3 regions of TCR beta were amplified from RNA transcripts. First-round RT-PCR of the TCR CDR3 relied on the HTBI primer set. MiXCR was run by TCRdb on the multiplex PCR reads, yielding one entry per CDR3 protein. The sample has more than 100,000 distinct CDR3 sequences, 47% seen once. The sequenced material came from blood. Receptors originate from a man aged 40-55 years with Graves' hyperthyroidism.

The chain is built from TRBV7-9 and TRBJ1-6; 7 nucleotides align to TRBD1. The CDR3 has 15 amino acids. Trimming cost V 1 base and J 4 bases; bases outside gene matches: 1. Germline assignment: CDR1 SEHNR and CDR2 FQNEAQ (reference sequence). CDR3 coding DNA: TGTGCCAGCAGCTTAGGGGACAGATATAATTCACCCCTCCACTTT. This translates into CASSLGDRYNSPLHF.

This clonotype occurred many times. The chain is built from TRBV7-9 and TRBJ2-5, with D tentatively TRBD1 or TRBD2 (6 bases each). Germline V gives CDR1 SEHNR, CDR2 FQNEAQ (reference sequence). V lost 5 bases, J lost 2 bases, and 15 bases lay in between. The CDR3 is 15 amino acids. DNA of the CDR3: TGTGCCAGCAGCCTAGGAGGGGGGCGTCAAGAGACCCAGTACTTC. Amino acids: CASSLGGGRQETQYF.

Details on this clonotype: An end of the junction differs from the germline gene, which may be a read error. The chain recombines TRBV20-1 with TRBJ1-3; no clear D. Germline values: CDR1 DFQATT, CDR2 SNEGSKA (reference sequence). This CDR3 region has 13 residues. CDR3: CSAGEGAGNTIYF. The CDR3, as DNA: TGCAGTGCTGGAGAGGGAGCTGGAAACACCATATATTTT.

The chain uses TRBV7-2 and TRBJ1-1; D gene uncertain. The CDR3 is 18 amino acids. The germline V gene encodes CDR1 SGHTA and CDR2 FQGNSA. V lost 1 base and J lost 0, with 18 bases in between. CDR3 DNA sequence: TGTGCCAGCAGCTTAGTTCCGGGGAATCTTCCCGTGAACACTGAAGCTTTCTTT. This gives the protein CASSLVPGNLPVNTEAFF.

Of note for this clonotype: Since a much larger clone is just one base distant, this may be a read error. The J gene is TRBJ2-3, the V gene TRBV7-2; D uncertain. This CDR3 is 12 amino acids long. Germline V gene sequence: CDR1 SGHTA, CDR2 FQGNSA. The V gene lost 8 bases and the J gene lost 2 bases, with 8 bases spanning the gap. The CDR3 loop reads CASHEVTDTQYF. Written as DNA, the CDR3 is TGTGCCAGCCACGAGGTCACAGATACGCAGTATTTT.

This clonotype was counted ten times or more. V usage is TRBV29-1 and J usage is TRBJ1-1; 7 bases are a match to TRBD1. The germline gives CDR1 SQVTM, CDR2 ANQGSEA. V lost 6 bases, J lost 3 bases, and 7 bases stayed unmatched. This CDR3 region has 13 residues. CDR3 nucleotide sequence: TGCAGCGTACACAGGGGAAGTGACACTGAAGCTTTCTTT. It is translated as CSVHRGSDTEAFF.

This chain uses TRBV7-2 with TRBJ2-7; 12 nucleotides match TRBD2. The germline V gene has CDR1 SGHTA and CDR2 FQGNSA. The CDR3 length is 15 residues. The V gene end was trimmed by 4 bases and the J gene end by 4 bases; junction bases not matched to a gene: 5. The CDR3 DNA follows: TGTGCCAGCAGCTGGACTAGCGGGGTTGCGTACGAGCAGTACTTC. The encoded protein is CASSWTSGVAYEQYF.

This clonotype was observed at least ten times. The chain combines TRBV7-3 with TRBJ2-7; 9 bases are a match to TRBD1. Germline loops: CDR1 SGHTA, CDR2 FQGTGA. The CDR3 is 14 residues long. After removal of 1 base from V and 5 bases from J, the junction contained 3 bases not matched to a gene. Here the CDR3 DNA reads TGTGCCAGCAGCTTAAACAGGGGGCCCCACGAGCAGTACTTC. This translates into CASSLNRGPHEQYF.

This chain joins TRBV9 and TRBJ1-2; D ambiguous. CDR3 size: 13 residues. V lost 0 bases, J lost 8 bases, and 11 bases lay in between. The germline gives CDR1 SGDLS, CDR2 YYNGEE. CDR3 DNA sequence: TGTGCCAGCAGCGTAGCTGTAGCGGGGGGCTACACCTTC. It specifies CASSVAVAGGYTF. Full variable domain (outside the CDR3, taken from reference TRBV9 and TRBJ1-2): DSGVTQTPKHLITATGQRVTLRCSPRSGDLSVYWYQQSLDQGLQFLIQYYNGEERAKGNILERFSAQQFPDLHSELNLSSLELGDSALYFCASSVAVAGGYTFGSGTRLTVV.

There are many counts of this clonotype. The J gene is TRBJ2-3, the V gene TRBV20-1; perhaps D is TRBD1 or TRBD2 (5 bases each). This CDR3 region has 15 residues. Germline values: CDR1 DFQATT, CDR2 SNEGSKA (reference sequence). The DNA for the CDR3 is TGCAGCCAACCCCAGGGACCCCATTTCACAGATACGCAGTATTTT. It specifies CSQPQGPHFTDTQYF.

The table lists this clonotype with many counts. The rearrangement uses TRBV5-1 and TRBJ2-1; weak D call: TRBD1 (8 bases). The CDR3 spans 18 residues. V lost 1 base and J lost 0, with 17 bases in between. The germline V gene has CDR1 SGHRS and CDR2 YFSETQ. CDR3 region: CASSLITGGASSYNEQFF. In nucleotides, the CDR3 is TGCGCCAGCAGCTTGATAACAGGGGGGGCTAGCTCCTACAATGAGCAGTTCTTC. Complete variable domain (other parts from reference TRBV5-1 and TRBJ2-1): KAGVTQTPRYLIKTRGQQVTLSCSPISGHRSVSWYQQTPGQGLQFLFEYFSETQRNKGNFPGRFSGRQFSNSRSEMNVSTLELGDSALYLCASSLITGGASSYNEQFFGPGTRLTVL.

This clonotype appeared many times. The chain recombines TRBV6-1 with TRBJ2-3; 9 positions match TRBD2. The CDR3 sequence is 16 residues long. V lost 5 bases, J lost 1 base, and 7 bases stayed unmatched. Germline CDR1 MNHNS, CDR2 SASEGT. The CDR3 sequence is CASSPFRTSGTDTQYF. The CDR3 DNA reads as TGTGCCAGCAGTCCTTTTAGGACTAGCGGCACAGATACGCAGTATTTT.

The chain employs TRBV20-1 and TRBJ1-5; D gene unclear. The germline gives CDR1 DFQATT, CDR2 SNEGSKA (reference sequence). This CDR3 spans 13 amino acids. Trimming left V 5 bases short and J 5 bases short, with 13 bases between. CDR3 DNA sequence: TGCAGTGCTCGAGCGGAGGAGGATCAGCCCCAGCATTTT. Translated: CSARAEEDQPQHF.

V gene TRBV29-1 combines with J gene TRBJ2-1, with 9 bases fitting TRBD2. Germline V lookup: CDR1 SQVTM, CDR2 ANQGSEA. The CDR3 totals 13 residues. Here the CDR3 reads CGARAGGLDEQFF. The CDR3, as DNA: TGCGGCGCCAGAGCGGGAGGTCTGGATGAGCAGTTCTTC.

This clonotype was detected ten times or more. V gene TRBV5-8 combines with J gene TRBJ2-7, with 9 bases lining up with TRBD1. Germline CDR1 reads SGHTS; CDR2 reads YDEGEE. After removal of 2 bases from V and 1 base from J, the junction contained 7 bases not matched to a gene. The CDR3 covers 16 residues. CDR3 sequence (DNA): TGTGCCAGCAGCTTCGGTGGGGACAGGGCTTCCTACGAGCAGTACTTC. Its translation is CASSFGGDRASYEQYF.

This clonotype appeared a single time. The chain recombines TRBV29-1 with TRBJ2-7, with D unclear. Looked up from germline, CDR1 is SQVTM and CDR2 is ANQGSEA. The CDR3 has 12 residues. The V end was cut by 4 bases, the J end by 1 base, with 8 bases between. The CDR3 bases are TGCAGCGTTGGTCGGCAATCCTACGAGCAGTACTTC. As protein: CSVGRQSYEQYF.